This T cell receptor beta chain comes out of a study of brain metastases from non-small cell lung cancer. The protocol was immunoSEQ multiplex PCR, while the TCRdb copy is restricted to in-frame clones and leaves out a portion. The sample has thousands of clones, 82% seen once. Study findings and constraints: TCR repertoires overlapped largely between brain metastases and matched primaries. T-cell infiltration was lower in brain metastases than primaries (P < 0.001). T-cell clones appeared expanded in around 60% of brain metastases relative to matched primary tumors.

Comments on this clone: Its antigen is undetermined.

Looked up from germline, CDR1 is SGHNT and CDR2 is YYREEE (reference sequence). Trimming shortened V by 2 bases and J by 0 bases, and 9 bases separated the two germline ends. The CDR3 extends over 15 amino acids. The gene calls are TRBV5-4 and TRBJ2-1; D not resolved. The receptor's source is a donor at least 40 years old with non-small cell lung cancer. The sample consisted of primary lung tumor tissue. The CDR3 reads CASSFDLSSYNEQFF. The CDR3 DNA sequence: TGTGCCAGCAGCTTTGACCTGAGCTCCTACAATGAGCAGTTCTTC.